This TCR beta chain derives from a study of OX40 agonist ivuxolimab in advanced cancers. Overall study context: Ivuxolimab was delivered to patients intravenously every 2 weeks at doses spanning 0.01 to 10 mg/kg.

Generated by immunoSEQ multiplex PCR, the TCRdb table keeps only in-frame clones and is missing some. This sample yields 55,000 to 75,000 clones, of which about 85% are seen a single time; 1.1% belongs to the top ten. Germline V gene data show CDR1 as LGHNA and CDR2 as YNFKEQ. Both ends counted, the CDR3 spans 12 residues. Study-level findings and limits: Certain nonresponders likewise exhibited a low normalized T-cell clonal expansion. The study found that CD8+ T cells averaged more expanded clones than CD4+.

Comments on this clone: Antigen specificity is unknown. The conserved closing phenylalanine or tryptophan is absent in this CDR3, likely reflecting a read error. The DNA is left out, because the CDR3 cannot be placed on it with certainty; the CDR3 is given as TCRdb lists it.

The gene calls are TRBV4-2 and TRBJ1-5. Sequences were derived from CD4+ or CD8+ T cells sorted from blood, sampled in a trial of the OX40 agonist ivuxolimab. The clonotype comes from an adult with an advanced solid tumor such as melanoma, head and neck, liver or kidney cancer. The CDR3 loop is CASSQDRDSTLC.